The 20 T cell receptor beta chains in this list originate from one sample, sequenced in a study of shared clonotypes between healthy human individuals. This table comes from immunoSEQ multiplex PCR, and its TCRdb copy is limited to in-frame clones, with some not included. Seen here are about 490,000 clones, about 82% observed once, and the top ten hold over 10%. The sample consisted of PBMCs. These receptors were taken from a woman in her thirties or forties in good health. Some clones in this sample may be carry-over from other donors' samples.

The CDR3 is CAITDRGYEQYF. DNA for the CDR3: TGTGCCATCACGGACAGGGGCTACGAGCAGTACTTC. The gene calls are TRBV10-3 and TRBJ2-7; 9 bases fit TRBD1. The CDR3 contains 12 residues. The ends lost 7 bases at V and 3 bases at J; junction bases unmatched: 1. Germline V gene lookup returns CDR1 ENHRY and CDR2 SYGVKD.

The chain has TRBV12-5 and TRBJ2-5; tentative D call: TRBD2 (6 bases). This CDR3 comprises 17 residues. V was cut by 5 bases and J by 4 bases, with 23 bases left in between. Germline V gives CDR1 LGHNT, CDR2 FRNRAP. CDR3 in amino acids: CASGPLHGRSPGETQYF. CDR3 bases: TGTGCTAGTGGTCCCCTTCACGGGAGATCACCCGGAGAGACCCAGTACTTC.

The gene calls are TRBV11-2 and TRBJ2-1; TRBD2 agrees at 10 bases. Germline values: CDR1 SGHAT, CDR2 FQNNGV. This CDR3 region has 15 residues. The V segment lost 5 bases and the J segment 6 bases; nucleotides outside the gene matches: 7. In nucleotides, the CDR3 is TGTGCCAGCAGCCTAGGACTAGCGGCCCTCAATGAGCAGTTCTTC. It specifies CASSLGLAALNEQFF.

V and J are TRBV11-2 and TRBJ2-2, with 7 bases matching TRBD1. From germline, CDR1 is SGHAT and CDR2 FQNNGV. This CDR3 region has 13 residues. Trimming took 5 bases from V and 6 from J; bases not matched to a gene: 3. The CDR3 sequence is CASSVDRAGELFF. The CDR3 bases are TGTGCCAGCAGCGTCGACAGGGCCGGGGAGCTGTTTTTT. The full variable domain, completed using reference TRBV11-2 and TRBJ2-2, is EAGVAQSPRYKIIEKRQSVAFWCNPISGHATLYWYQQILGQGPKLLIQFQNNGVVDDSQLPKDRFSAERLKGVDSTLKIQPAKLEDSAVYLCASSVDRAGELFFGEGSRLTVL.

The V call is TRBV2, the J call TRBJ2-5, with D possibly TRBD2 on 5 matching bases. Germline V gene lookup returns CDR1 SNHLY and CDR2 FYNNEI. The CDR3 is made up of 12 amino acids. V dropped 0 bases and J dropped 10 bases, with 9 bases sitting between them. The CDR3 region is CASSEAPGIQYF. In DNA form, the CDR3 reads TGTGCCAGCAGTGAAGCCCCCGGGATCCAGTACTTC.

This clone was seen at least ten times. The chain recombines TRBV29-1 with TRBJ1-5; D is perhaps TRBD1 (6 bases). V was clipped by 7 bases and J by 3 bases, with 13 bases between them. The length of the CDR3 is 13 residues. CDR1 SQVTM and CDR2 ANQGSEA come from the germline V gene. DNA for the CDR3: TGCAGCGCATCGGACAGAAACAATCAGCCCCAGCATTTT. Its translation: CSASDRNNQPQHF.

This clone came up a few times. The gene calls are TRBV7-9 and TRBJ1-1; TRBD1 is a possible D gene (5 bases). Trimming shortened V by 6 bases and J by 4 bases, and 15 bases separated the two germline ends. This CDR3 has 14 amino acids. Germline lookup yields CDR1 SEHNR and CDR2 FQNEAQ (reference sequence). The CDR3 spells CASSFAGARTEAFF. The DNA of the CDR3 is TGTGCCAGCAGTTTCGCCGGGGCCCGCACTGAAGCTTTCTTT.

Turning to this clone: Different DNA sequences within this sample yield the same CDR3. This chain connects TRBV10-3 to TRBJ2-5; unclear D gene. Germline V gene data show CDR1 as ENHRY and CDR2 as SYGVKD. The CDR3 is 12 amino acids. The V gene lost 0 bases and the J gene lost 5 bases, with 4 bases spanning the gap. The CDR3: CAISESVETQYF. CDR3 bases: TGTGCCATCAGTGAGTCTGTCGAGACCCAGTACTTC.

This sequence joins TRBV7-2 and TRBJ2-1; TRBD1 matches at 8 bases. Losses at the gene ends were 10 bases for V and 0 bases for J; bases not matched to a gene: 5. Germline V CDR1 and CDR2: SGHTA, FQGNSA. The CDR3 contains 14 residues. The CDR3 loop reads CATPGQGSYNEQFF. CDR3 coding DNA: TGTGCCACCCCAGGACAGGGCTCCTACAATGAGCAGTTCTTC.

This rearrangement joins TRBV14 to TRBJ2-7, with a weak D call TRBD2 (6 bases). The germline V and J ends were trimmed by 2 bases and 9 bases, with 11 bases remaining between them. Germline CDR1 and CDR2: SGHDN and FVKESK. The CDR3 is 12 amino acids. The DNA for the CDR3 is TGTGCCAGCAGCCAACTCGCCGGGAGGCAGTACTTC. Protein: CASSQLAGRQYF. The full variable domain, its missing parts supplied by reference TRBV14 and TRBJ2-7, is EAGVTQFPSHSVIEKGQTVTLRCDPISGHDNLYWYRRVMGKEIKFLLHFVKESKQDESGMPNNRFLAERTGGTYSTLKVQPAELEDSGVYFCASSQLAGRQYFGPGTRLTVT.

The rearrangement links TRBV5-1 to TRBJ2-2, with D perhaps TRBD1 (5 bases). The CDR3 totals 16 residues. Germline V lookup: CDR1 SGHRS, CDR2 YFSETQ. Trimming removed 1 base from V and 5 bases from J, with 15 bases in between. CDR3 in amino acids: CASSLRSQGKTGELFF. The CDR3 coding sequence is TGCGCCAGCAGCTTGCGTTCGCAGGGAAAAACCGGGGAGCTGTTTTTT.

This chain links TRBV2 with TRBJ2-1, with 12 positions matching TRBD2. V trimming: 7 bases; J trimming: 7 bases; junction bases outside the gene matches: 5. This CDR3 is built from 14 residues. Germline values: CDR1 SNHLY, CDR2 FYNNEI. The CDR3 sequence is CASMATSGGNEQFF. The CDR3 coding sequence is TGTGCCAGCATGGCCACTAGCGGGGGGAATGAGCAGTTCTTC.

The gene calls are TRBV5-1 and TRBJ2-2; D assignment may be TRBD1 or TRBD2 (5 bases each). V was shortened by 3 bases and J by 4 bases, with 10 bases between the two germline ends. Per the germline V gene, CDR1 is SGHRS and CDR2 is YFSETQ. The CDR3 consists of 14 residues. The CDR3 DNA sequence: TGCGCCAGCAGCTCAGGGACGGGCACCGGGGAGCTGTTTTTT. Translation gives CASSSGTGTGELFF.

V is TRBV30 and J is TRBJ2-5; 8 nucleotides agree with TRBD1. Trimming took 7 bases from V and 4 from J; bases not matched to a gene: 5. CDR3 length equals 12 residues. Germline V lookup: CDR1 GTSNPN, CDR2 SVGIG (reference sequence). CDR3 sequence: CALGQGGETQYF. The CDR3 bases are TGTGCCTTAGGACAGGGAGGAGAGACCCAGTACTTC.

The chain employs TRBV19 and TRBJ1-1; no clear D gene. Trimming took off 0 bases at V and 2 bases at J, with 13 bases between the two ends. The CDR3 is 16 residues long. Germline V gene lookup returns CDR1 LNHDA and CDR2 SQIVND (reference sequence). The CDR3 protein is CASSIDGFGANTEAFF. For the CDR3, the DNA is TGTGCCAGTAGTATAGATGGGTTTGGAGCCAACACTGAAGCTTTCTTT.

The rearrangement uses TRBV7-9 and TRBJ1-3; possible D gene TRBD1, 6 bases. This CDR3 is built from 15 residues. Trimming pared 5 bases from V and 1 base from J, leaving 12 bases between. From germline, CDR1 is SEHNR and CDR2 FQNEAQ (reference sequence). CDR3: CASSPPGQSGNTIYF. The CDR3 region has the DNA TGTGCCAGCAGCCCCCCCGGACAGTCTGGAAACACCATATATTTT. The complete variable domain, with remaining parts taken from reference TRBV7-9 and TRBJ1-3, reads DTGVSQNPRHKITKRGQNVTFRCDPISEHNRLYWYRQTLGQGPEFLTYFQNEAQLEKSRLLSDRFSAERPKGSFSTLEIQRTEQGDSAMYLCASSPPGQSGNTIYFGEGSWLTVV.

The CDR3 DNA sequence: TGTGCCATCAGTGAGTCGGGTTTGCAGGGTTCGTTTGGAAACACCATATATTTT. It translates to CAISESGLQGSFGNTIYF. The rearrangement joins TRBV10-3 to TRBJ1-3; TRBD1 is a possible D gene (5 bases). CDR1 and CDR2 (germline): ENHRY, SYGVKD. Deletions cut 0 bases from V and 3 bases from J, with 18 bases between. The CDR3 spans 18 residues.

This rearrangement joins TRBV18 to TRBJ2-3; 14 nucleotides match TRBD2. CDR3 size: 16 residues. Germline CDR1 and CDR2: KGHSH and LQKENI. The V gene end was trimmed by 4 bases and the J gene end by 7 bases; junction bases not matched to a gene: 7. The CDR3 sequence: CASSHGLAGGANTQYF. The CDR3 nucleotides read TGTGCCAGCTCACACGGACTAGCGGGGGGCGCAAATACGCAGTATTTT.

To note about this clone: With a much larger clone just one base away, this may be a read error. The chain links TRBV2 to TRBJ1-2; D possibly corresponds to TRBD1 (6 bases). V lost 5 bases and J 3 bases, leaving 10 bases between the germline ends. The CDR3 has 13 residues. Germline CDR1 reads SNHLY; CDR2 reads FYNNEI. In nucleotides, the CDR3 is TGTGCCAGCAGTCGGGACACCTACTATGGCTACACCTTC. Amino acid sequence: CASSRDTYYGYTF.

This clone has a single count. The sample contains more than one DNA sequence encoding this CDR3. CDR3 bases: TGTGCCAGCAGTGATCAAGGGATGAACACTGAAGCTTTCTTT. This sequence encodes CASSDQGMNTEAFF. J is TRBJ1-1 and V is TRBV2; no clear D gene. Germline CDR1 reads SNHLY; CDR2 reads FYNNEI. Trimming left V 3 bases short and J 0 bases short, with 8 bases between. The CDR3 is made up of 14 amino acids.